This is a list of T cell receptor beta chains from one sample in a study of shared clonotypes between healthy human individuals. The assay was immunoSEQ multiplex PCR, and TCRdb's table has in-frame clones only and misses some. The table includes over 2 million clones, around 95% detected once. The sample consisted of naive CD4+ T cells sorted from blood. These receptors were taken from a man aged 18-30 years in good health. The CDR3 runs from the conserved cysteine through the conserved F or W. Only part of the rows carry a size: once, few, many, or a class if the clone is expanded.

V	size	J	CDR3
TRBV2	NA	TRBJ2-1	CASSRTGLAGTNEQFF
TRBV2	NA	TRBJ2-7	CASSVPTGPYEQYF
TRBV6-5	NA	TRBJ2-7	CASSYSIYEQYF
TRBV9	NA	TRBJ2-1	CASSPGVLPGNEQFF
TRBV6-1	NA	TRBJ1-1	CASSESPLNTEAFF
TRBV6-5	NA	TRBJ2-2	CASSYSGGDTGELFF
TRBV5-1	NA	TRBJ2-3	CASSTSGRLTDTQYF
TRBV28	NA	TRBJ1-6	CASSLGGSSYNSPLHF
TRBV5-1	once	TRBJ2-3	CASSLAPAGTTDTQYF
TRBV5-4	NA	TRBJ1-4	CASSPGTGSNEKLFF
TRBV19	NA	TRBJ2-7	CASSKGTVEEQYF
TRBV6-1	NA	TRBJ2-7	CASRPGQGSYEQYF
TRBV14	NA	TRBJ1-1	CASSQRTENTEAFF
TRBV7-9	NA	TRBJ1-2	CASSLNYLGYTF
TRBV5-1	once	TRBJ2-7	CASSGTGEQYF
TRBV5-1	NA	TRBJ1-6	CASSLGPNENSPLHF
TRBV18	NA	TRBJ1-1	CASTQSQGQETEAFF
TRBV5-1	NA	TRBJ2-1	CASSLSASYNEQFF
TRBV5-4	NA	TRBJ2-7	CASSLAGGDEQYF
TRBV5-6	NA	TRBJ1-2	CASSLLDRENGYTF
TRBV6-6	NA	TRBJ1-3	CATTITDSGNTIYF
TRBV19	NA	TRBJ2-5	CASSTTLGQGGETQYF
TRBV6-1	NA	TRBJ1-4	CASSALARGEKLFF
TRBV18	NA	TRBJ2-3	CASSPPRGTSTDTQYF
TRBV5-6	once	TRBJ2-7	CASSSDRGLGEQYF
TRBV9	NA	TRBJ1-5	CASSVGDSNQPQHF
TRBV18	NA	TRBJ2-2	CASSPGLVAGELFF
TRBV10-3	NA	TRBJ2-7	CAISMDLTTYEQYF
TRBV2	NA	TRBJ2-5	CASSEAPQGWGTQYF
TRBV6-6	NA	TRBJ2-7	CASSPSSEQYF
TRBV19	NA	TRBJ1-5	CASSSGNQPQHF
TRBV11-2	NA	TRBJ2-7	CASSLDVNNEQYF
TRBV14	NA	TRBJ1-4	CASSAVRPRGEKLFF
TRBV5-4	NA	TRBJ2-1	CASSLVLAGHPEFF
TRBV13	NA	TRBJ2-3	CASSPSTDTQYF
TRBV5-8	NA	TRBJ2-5	CASSLGAGTTQETQYF
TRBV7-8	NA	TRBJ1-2	CASSLITGGQGYTF
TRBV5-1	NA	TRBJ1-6	CASSLAGAFGGSPLHF
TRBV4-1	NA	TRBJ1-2	CASSLETGQVLFYGYTF
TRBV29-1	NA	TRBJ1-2	CSGGTGGVNGYTF
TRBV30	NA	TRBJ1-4	CAWSVRRDEKLFF
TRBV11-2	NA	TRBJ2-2	CASSLDRTGELFF
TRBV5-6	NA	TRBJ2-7	CASSLIGGSVQYEQYF
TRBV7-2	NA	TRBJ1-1	CASSVQGQNTEAFF
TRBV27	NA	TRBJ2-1	CASSLYSGLALLF
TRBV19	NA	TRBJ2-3	CASSIGRASTDTQYF
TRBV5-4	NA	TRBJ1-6	CASSLPADSSYNSPLHF
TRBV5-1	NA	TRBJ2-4	CASSLVREDIQYF
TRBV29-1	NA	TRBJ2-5	CSVVGGTQYF
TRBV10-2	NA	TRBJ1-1	CASGPEQMNTEAFF
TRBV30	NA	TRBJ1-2	CAWSVSLNYGYTF
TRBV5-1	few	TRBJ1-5	CASSLEQGNQPQHF
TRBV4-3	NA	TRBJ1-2	CASSQELSGAYGYTF
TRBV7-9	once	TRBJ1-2	CASTYTQGSYGYTF
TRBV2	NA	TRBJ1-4	CASSEMRGHEKLFF
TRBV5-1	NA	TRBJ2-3	CASSSRGGPLTDTQYF
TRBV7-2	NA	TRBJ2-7	CASSQYGAYEQYF
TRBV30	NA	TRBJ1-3	CAWSVAWGSYSGNTIYF
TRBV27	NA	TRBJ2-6	CASRFGTGGSGANVLTF